This T cell receptor (beta chain) comes out of a study of cytomegalovirus exposure and HLA in healthy donors. General study points: Other equally common chains were less clonally expanded than HLA-associated TCR beta chains, a later analysis showed. A link between a missense DCLRE1C variant and TCR beta V- and J-gene trimming emerged from a later analysis. The sole available immune exposure information was CMV serostatus.

The J segment lost 0 bases and the V segment lost 4 bases, leaving 9 bases of the junction unmatched. The germline V gene encodes CDR1 SGDLS and CDR2 YYNGEE. This CDR3 is 16 amino acids long. To note about this clone: What it binds is not known.

Primers: 60 Vbeta forward and 13 Jbeta reverse. Here immunoSEQ multiplex PCR was the method, and the copy in TCRdb shows in-frame clones only, minus some. The table includes around 120,000 clones, roughly 78% detected once. The clonotype originates from a male donor in good health and CMV-seronegative. Sequenced sample: PBMCs. The chain is built from TRBV9 and TRBJ1-2; TRBD1 matches at 7 bases. The CDR3 DNA sequence: TGTGCCAGCAGCCCACAGGGGAATTCAGCTAACTATGGCTACACCTTC. Residues: CASSPQGNSANYGYTF.